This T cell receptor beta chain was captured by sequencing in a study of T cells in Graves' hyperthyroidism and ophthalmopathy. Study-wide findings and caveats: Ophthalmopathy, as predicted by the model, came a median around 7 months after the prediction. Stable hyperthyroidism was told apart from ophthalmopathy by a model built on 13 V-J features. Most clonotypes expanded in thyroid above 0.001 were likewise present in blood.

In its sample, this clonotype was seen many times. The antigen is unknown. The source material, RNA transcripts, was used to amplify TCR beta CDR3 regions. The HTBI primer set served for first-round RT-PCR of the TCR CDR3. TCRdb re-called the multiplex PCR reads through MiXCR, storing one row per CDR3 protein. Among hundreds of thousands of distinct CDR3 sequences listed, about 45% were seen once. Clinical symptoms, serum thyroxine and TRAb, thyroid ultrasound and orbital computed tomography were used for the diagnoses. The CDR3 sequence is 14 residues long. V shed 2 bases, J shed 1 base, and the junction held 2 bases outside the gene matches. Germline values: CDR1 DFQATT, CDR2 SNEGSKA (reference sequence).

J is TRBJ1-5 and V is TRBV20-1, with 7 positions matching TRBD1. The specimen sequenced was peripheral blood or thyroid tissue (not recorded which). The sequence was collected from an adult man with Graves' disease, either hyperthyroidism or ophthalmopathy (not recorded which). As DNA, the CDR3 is TGCAGTGCTAGACTGGGACAGAGCAATCAGCCCCAGCATTTT. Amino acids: CSARLGQSNQPQHF.